This T cell receptor beta chain comes out of a study of blood T cell repertoires in COVID-19 (TCRdb year 2020). Notes on the research overall: The collaborator samples originated in the United States, Italy and Spain and spanned the acute and convalescent phases of COVID-19. Sample metadata almost always included a de-identified subject ID, COVID-19 status, age in years and sex. Where available, HLA class I and class II types were obtained from metadata supplied by the sample provider rather than from assay-based typing. The repertoires were made available in a free public database intended to serve as a resource for research on the immune response to SARS-CoV-2. Samples came from the ongoing ImmuneRACE study (first 160 participants) plus 1,254 subjects from 6 global collaborators. Subjects who had been exposed to COVID-19, were actively infected with it, or had recovered from it provided the deeply sampled blood TCRbeta repertoires that made up the dataset. The prospective study material was composed of cDNA or gDNA derived from T cells, B-cell-depleted T cells, or PBMCs. Broader findings and caveats from the paper: Clinical and demographic metadata were provided uncurated, with the amount varying by source and participant.

Via the germline V gene (reference sequence), CDR1 is LNHNV and CDR2 YYDKDF. Spanning cysteine to phenylalanine, the CDR3 consists of 16 amino acids. This entry keeps only the CDR3 DNA: 48 bases, framed from base 1. V gives up 1 base and J gives up 4 bases, and the segment between their germline ends measures 16 bases. Whole blood was collected in K2EDTA tubes by collaborating institutions according to the institutions' own protocols. For TCRbeta analysis, collaborator samples were shipped as frozen whole blood, as isolated PBMCs, or as DNA extracted from either sample type. TCRbeta CDR3 regions were amplified from genomic DNA by means of the immunoSEQ Assay, a bias-controlled multiplex PCR. From the authors' description of their analysis: The number of nucleated cells in each sample was estimated by amplification of reference gene primers within the assay. Sequence reads were collapsed and filtered to measure the absolute abundance of every unique TCRbeta CDR3 rearrangement. For each sample, productive Simpson clonality was calculated as the square root of Simpson's diversity index across productive rearrangements. TCRdb's version of the immuneACCESS table is confined to in-frame rearrangements and falls short of the full clone set. An unresolved V gene accounts for under half of the shortfall where checked; the remainder is of unknown origin. That table gives V, J and clone size, and the DNA gave D and trimming. The sample table lists 150,000 to 200,000 clones, around 84% of them with a count of one. The top ten clones comprise about 19% of the sample.

A note on this clone: The specificity of this receptor is unknown. No much larger clonotype is one base removed from it; base qualities were not supplied.

Sequenced material: peripheral blood. The V and J genes are TRBV15 and TRBJ1-1; matching of 5 bases hints at TRBD1 as the D gene. The TCR was taken from a woman at least 80 years old with acute or convalescent COVID-19. The CDR3: CATSRATGTFPTEAFF. The DNA reads TGTGCCACCAGCAGAGCCACAGGTACCTTCCCCACTGAAGCTTTCTTT.